This TCR beta chain was observed in a study of siplizumab effects on memory and regulatory T cells. CDR1 is MNHEY, CDR2 SMNVEV, per germline (reference sequence). The CDR3 has 14 amino acids. The V end was cut by 2 bases, the J end by 10 bases, with 15 bases between. The study, taken as a whole, reports: In unstimulated cells, naive T cells appeared more diverse than memory T cells and seemed major alloresponse contributors.

Points on this clone: Antigen: not known.

TCRdb keeps only in-frame clones here, not all; method: immunoSEQ multiplex PCR. The sample records some 88,000 clones, 90% being singletons. The TCR sequence derives from a human donor in good health. Source material: CD4+ T cells sorted from blood. V gene TRBV27 combines with J gene TRBJ2-1; D is undetermined. The CDR3 here is CASSLNYNSREQFF. The CDR3 DNA reads TGTGCCAGCAGTTTAAACTATAACTCAAGGGAGCAGTTCTTC.